The entry that follows covers one TCR beta chain sequence. The antigen is not known. Healthy Russian Caucasian donors spanned ages about 6 to 100 years. It was 9.5 to 10 milliliters of peripheral blood that were drawn from each donor. The authors ran a second PCR of about 6 to 11 cycles using a sample-barcoded 5' primer and a J-beta primer mix. TCRdb re-called the 5' RACE reads through MiXCR, storing one row per CDR3 protein. The sample lists hundreds of thousands of distinct CDR3 sequences, less than 80% occurring once. The sample originates from a study of blood T cells in healthy people across ages. Overall study findings and caveats: Older age went with lower TCR beta diversity per million T cells, in a roughly linear way.

Trimming shortened V by 6 bases and J by 7 bases, and 15 bases separated the two germline ends. This CDR3 is 13 amino acids long. CDR1 MDHEN and CDR2 SYDVKM come from the germline V gene. The sequence was obtained from a man aged 25-40 years in good health. This rearrangement joins TRBV28 to TRBJ2-5; D is undetermined. Material for sequencing was blood. In DNA, the CDR3 is TGTGCCAGCAGCGCAAATCAGATCAGGACCCAGTACTTC. This sequence encodes CASSANQIRTQYF.